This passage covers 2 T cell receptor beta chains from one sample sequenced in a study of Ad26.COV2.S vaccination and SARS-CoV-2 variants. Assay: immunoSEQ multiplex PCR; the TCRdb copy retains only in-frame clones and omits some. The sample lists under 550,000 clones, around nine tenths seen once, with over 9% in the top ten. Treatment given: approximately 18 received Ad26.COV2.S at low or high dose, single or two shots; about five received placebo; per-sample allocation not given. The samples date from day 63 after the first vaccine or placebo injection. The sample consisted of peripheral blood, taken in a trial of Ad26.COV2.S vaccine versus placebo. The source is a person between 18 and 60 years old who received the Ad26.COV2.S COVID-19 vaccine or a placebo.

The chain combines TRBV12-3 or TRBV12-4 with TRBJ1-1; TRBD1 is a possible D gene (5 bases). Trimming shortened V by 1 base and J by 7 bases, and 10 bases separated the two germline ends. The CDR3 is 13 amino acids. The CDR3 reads CASSLGGPLEAFF. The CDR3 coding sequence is TGTGCCAGCAGTTTAGGGGGCCCCCTTGAAGCTTTCTTT.

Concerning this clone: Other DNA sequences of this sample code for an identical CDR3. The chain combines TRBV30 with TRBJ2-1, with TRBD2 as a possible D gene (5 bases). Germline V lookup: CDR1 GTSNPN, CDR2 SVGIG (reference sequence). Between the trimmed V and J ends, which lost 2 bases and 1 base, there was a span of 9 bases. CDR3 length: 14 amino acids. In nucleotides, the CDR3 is TGTGCCTGGAGTCGGGGTTCATCCTACAATGAGCAGTTCTTC. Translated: CAWSRGSSYNEQFF. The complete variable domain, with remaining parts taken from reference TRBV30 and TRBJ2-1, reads SQTIHQWPATLVQPVGSPLSLECTVEGTSNPNLYWYRQAAGRGLQLLFYSVGIGQISSEVPQNLSASRPQDRQFILSSKKLLLSDSGFYLCAWSRGSSYNEQFFGPGTRLTVL.